This TCR beta chain was profiled in a study of cytotoxic CD8 clonotypes in ibrutinib-treated CLL (dated by TCRdb to about 2021). Concerning the study at large: In this cohort, more than 14 patients were treatment-naive and more than 9 were relapsed/refractory, while 17 to 18 had unmutated IGHV. Longitudinal samples were available for 26 of the 86 trial participants. Partial responses were observed in 24 patients and complete responses in 2; after a median follow-up of roughly 72 months, remission was maintained in some 14 patients and progression was observed in approximately 12. An average of 255,043 productive templates and 94,082 productive rearrangements was obtained per sample. Samples at response were collected after a median of approximately twelve months of treatment, with a range of 6 to 36 months. Cryopreserved peripheral blood mononuclear cells were obtained prior to treatment, at the time of response, and at either disease progression or sustained remission. Study-wide conclusions, independent of this receptor: Baseline clonality exceeded that of age-matched healthy donors and correlated strongly with circulating CD8+ T-cell counts. Clonality increased at ibrutinib response, stayed stable in sustained remission, and fell back toward baseline at progression. Sustained-remission and progressing patients did not have matched sampling times, and lymph node repertoires were not examined. Public clonotypes were rare and either shrank or stayed stable during treatment, and the rise in clonality at ibrutinib response reflected expansion of private clonotypes.

In regard to this clone: Its antigen target is currently unknown. Base quality data are lacking; no much larger clone is found one base away.

Reading the germline V gene (reference sequence) gives CDR1 LNHNV and CDR2 YYDKDF. The CDR3 spans 11 residues, from the cysteine through the phenylalanine. Solely the CDR3 DNA is kept, with 33 bases framed from the first base. V lost 3 bases and J lost 10 bases; the stretch between them is 7 bases long. For TCR beta library preparation, roughly 2 micrograms of genomic DNA were extracted from the cryopreserved PBMCs. Longitudinal blood samples from CLL patients on ibrutinib monotherapy were analyzed using high-throughput TCR beta sequencing. Patients were enrolled in a phase 2 open-label single-center ibrutinib monotherapy trial. The goal of deep resolution MiSeq sequencing was a depth between 1 in 1 million and 1 in 200,000 T cells, and coverage averaged 10x per clonotype. The immunoSEQ hsTCRB Kit was used to generate the TCR beta libraries. On the study's bioinformatics: Data were analyzed with ImmunoSEQ Data Assistant and ImmunoSEQ Analyzer, with V, D and J genes assigned per IMGT definitions. Clonality was computed as one minus normalized Shannon entropy of productive rearrangement frequencies, ranging from 0 to 1. Only overrepresented clonotypes making up at least 0.05% of each patient's repertoire were included in the public clonotype analysis. Some 13 age-matched healthy donor repertoires from immuneACCESS served as clonality controls. The table comes from immuneACCESS by way of TCRdb, which keeps in-frame sequences with V and J called. Part of the clones is missing from these tables; in studies checked, under half for an unresolved V gene and the rest for unknown reasons. V and J calls and clone size are as listed in that table; D and trimming were resolved from the DNA. This sample is represented by more than 20,000 clones; 74% of them were singletons. The ten largest clones capture about 25% of the sample.

The source material was PBMCs, sampled before ibrutinib treatment. This receptor chain uses TRBV15 and TRBJ2-1; there is no confident call for the D gene. The source of this sequence is a human donor with chronic lymphocytic leukemia. Here the CDR3 is given as CATSRYAEQFF. In nucleotides, the sequence is TGTGCCACCAGCAGGTACGCCGAGCAGTTCTTC.